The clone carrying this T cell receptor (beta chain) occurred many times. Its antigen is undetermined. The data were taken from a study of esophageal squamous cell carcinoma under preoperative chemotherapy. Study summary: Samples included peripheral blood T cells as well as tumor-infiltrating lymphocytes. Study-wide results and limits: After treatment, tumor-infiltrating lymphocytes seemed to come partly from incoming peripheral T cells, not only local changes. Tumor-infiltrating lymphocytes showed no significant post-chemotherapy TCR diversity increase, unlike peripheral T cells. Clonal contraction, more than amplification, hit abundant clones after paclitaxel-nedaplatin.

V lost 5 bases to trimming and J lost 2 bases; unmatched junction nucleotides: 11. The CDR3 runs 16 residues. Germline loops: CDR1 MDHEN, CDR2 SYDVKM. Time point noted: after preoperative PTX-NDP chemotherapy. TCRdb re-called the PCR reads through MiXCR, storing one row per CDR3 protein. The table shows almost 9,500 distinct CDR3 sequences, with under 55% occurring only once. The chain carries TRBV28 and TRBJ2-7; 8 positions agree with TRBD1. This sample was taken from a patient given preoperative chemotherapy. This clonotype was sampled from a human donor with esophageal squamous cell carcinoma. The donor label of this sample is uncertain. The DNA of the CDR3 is TGTGCCAGCAGTCCTCCCCGGACAGGGTTGGCCTACGAGCAGTACTTC. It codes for CASSPPRTGLAYEQYF.